These T cell receptor beta chains were read from a single sample in a study of long-term antiretroviral therapy in people with HIV. The table came from immunoSEQ multiplex PCR; TCRdb's copy has only in-frame clones and leaves some out. The table includes about 39,000 clones, more than 80% detected once. The sample here was unsorted PBMCs, taken 3.1 years after starting antiretroviral therapy. These receptors originate from a woman between 45 and 60 years old with HIV. Each CDR3 is given with its conserved first and last residue. Each record gives: V gene, clone size, J gene, D gene, CDR3 protein, CDR3 DNA. A D gene is named only where the DNA matches it firmly. A clone size is listed for some rows: how often the clone was seen (once, few, many), or a class if it is expanded.

v_call: TRBV5-4; clone_size: .; j_call: TRBJ1-1; d_call: .; cdr3_aa: CASSLGGLNTEAFF; cdr3_nt: TGTGCCAGCAGCTTGGGGGGCTTAAACACTGAAGCTTTCTTT
v_call: TRBV29-1; clone_size: .; j_call: TRBJ2-2; d_call: .; cdr3_aa: CSVAGANTGELFF; cdr3_nt: TGCAGCGTTGCCGGGGCAAACACCGGGGAGCTGTTTTTT
v_call: TRBV11-2; clone_size: .; j_call: TRBJ2-5; d_call: .; cdr3_aa: CASSPTTQETQYF; cdr3_nt: TGTGCCAGCAGCCCGACTACCCAAGAGACCCAGTACTTC
v_call: TRBV6-5; clone_size: .; j_call: TRBJ2-1; d_call: .; cdr3_aa: CASSYRSRPQVEQFF; cdr3_nt: TGTGCCAGCAGTTACAGGTCCAGGCCCCAGGTTGAGCAGTTCTTC
v_call: TRBV6-1; clone_size: .; j_call: TRBJ2-3; d_call: .; cdr3_aa: CASSGPRTDTQYF; cdr3_nt: TGTGCCAGCAGTGGGCCCCGGACAGATACGCAGTATTTT
v_call: TRBV15; clone_size: .; j_call: TRBJ2-7; d_call: TRBD1; cdr3_aa: CATSRDRGQGFYEQYF; cdr3_nt: TGTGCCACCAGCAGAGATAGGGGACAGGGGTTCTACGAGCAGTACTTC
v_call: TRBV19; clone_size: .; j_call: TRBJ2-7; d_call: TRBD1; cdr3_aa: CASSRTGTGGSYEQYF; cdr3_nt: TGTGCCAGTAGTAGGACAGGGACAGGGGGCTCCTACGAGCAGTACTTC
v_call: TRBV7-8; clone_size: once; j_call: TRBJ1-2; d_call: TRBD1; cdr3_aa: CASSPGQGEYGYTF; cdr3_nt: TGTGCCAGCAGCCCGGGACAGGGAGAGTATGGCTACACCTTC
v_call: TRBV4-2; clone_size: .; j_call: TRBJ2-7; d_call: .; cdr3_aa: CASKTGTAVHEQYF; cdr3_nt: TGTGCCAGCAAAACCGGGACGGCCGTCCACGAGCAGTACTTC
v_call: TRBV6-6; clone_size: .; j_call: TRBJ1-2; d_call: TRBD1; cdr3_aa: CASSYASTGDGYTF; cdr3_nt: TGTGCCAGCAGTTACGCTTCGACAGGGGATGGCTACACCTTC
v_call: TRBV7-6; clone_size: .; j_call: TRBJ1-4; d_call: TRBD1; cdr3_aa: CASSLRRGRDPREKLFF; cdr3_nt: TGTGCCAGCAGCTTACGCAGGGGGCGCGATCCCCGCGAAAAACTGTTTTTT
v_call: TRBV4-2; clone_size: .; j_call: TRBJ1-1; d_call: .; cdr3_aa: CASSPLTGANTEAFF; cdr3_nt: TGTGCCAGCAGCCCCTTAACCGGGGCCAACACTGAAGCTTTCTTT
v_call: TRBV6-1; clone_size: .; j_call: TRBJ2-3; d_call: .; cdr3_aa: CASTHRGGPDTQYF; cdr3_nt: TGTGCCAGCACCCACCGGGGTGGTCCAGATACGCAGTATTTT
v_call: TRBV6-5; clone_size: once; j_call: TRBJ1-1; d_call: .; cdr3_aa: CASRLTVMNTEAFF; cdr3_nt: TGTGCCAGCAGATTGACGGTTATGAACACTGAAGCTTTCTTT
v_call: TRBV29-1; clone_size: .; j_call: TRBJ1-2; d_call: TRBD1; cdr3_aa: CSHRDRGLGGYTF; cdr3_nt: TGCAGCCACCGGGACAGGGGTCTGGGGGGCTACACCTTC
v_call: TRBV4-1; clone_size: .; j_call: TRBJ1-1; d_call: .; cdr3_aa: CASSLFLQGMNTEAFF; cdr3_nt: TGCGCCAGCAGCCTTTTCCTCCAGGGGATGAACACTGAAGCTTTCTTT
v_call: TRBV6-5; clone_size: .; j_call: TRBJ1-2; d_call: .; cdr3_aa: CASSYGGGAGYTF; cdr3_nt: TGTGCCAGCAGTTACGGGGGGGGTGCTGGCTACACCTTC
v_call: TRBV30; clone_size: .; j_call: TRBJ2-5; d_call: TRBD2; cdr3_aa: CAWTSGQETQYF; cdr3_nt: TGTGCCTGGACTAGCGGACAAGAGACCCAGTACTTC
v_call: TRBV7-9; clone_size: few; j_call: TRBJ1-2; d_call: TRBD1; cdr3_aa: CASSQGTGEYGYTF; cdr3_nt: TGTGCCAGCAGCCAAGGGACAGGGGAATATGGCTACACCTTC
v_call: TRBV6-5; clone_size: .; j_call: TRBJ2-5; d_call: .; cdr3_aa: CASSRQEGTQYF; cdr3_nt: TGTGCCAGCAGTCGACAGGAGGGGACCCAGTACTTC
v_call: TRBV7-3; clone_size: .; j_call: TRBJ1-6; d_call: .; cdr3_aa: CASSLDRGSPLHF; cdr3_nt: TGTGCCAGCAGCTTAGATCGAGGTTCACCCCTCCACTTT
v_call: TRBV29-1; clone_size: .; j_call: TRBJ2-1; d_call: .; cdr3_aa: CSVDGQGGNEQFF; cdr3_nt: TGCAGCGTTGATGGTCAGGGGGGAAATGAGCAGTTCTTC
v_call: TRBV28; clone_size: few; j_call: TRBJ1-3; d_call: TRBD1; cdr3_aa: CASTRGQVGNTIYF; cdr3_nt: TGTGCCAGCACCCGAGGACAGGTCGGAAACACCATATATTTT